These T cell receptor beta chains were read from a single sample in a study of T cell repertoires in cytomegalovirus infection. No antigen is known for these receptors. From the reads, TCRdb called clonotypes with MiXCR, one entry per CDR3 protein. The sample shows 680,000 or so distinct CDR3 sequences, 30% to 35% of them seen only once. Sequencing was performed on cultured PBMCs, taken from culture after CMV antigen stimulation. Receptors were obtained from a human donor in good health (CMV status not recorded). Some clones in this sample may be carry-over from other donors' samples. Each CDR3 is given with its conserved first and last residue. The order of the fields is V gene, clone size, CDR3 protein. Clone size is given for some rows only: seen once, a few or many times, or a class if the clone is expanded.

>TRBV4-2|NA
CASSQDSRLAGAPRSYEQYF
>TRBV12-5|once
CASGPPGTHNEQFF
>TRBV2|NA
CASRLLAGASYEQYF
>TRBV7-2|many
CASSANAGHPLKAITEAFF
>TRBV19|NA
CASSASGLASPGTDTQYF
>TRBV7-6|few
CASSPDLYEQYF
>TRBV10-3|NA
CAIREGQSSYNEQFF
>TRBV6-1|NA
CATGRDRDSHGYTF
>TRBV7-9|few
CASSLRTGTGDEKLFF
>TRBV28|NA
CASSDGQAYYGYTF
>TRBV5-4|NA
CASSPEGVTGANVLTF
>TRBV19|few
CASSKSRGGTDTQYF
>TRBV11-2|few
CASSLTAGGHNNEQFF
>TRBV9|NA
CASSRDRYYGYTF
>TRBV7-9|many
CASSFDRGDIHEQYF
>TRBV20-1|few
CSASGPTNTGELFF
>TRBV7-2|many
CASSLGLAGAKEQYF
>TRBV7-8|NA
CASSFKIWRSGNTIYF
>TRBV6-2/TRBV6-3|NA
CASSSSGGSYEQYF
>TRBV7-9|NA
CASGRSTSGYGGTF
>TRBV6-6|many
CASTQSVRQGGHEQYF
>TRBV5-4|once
CASSLMRGWGNEQFF
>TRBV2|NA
CASSESPTVETQYF
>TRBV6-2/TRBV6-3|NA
CASSSRLRDLHNNEQFF
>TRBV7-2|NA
CASSPGLAGANEQFF
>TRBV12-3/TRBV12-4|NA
CASSAFPDPNTEAFF
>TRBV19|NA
CASSIVARATGELFF
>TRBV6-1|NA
CASSYAAGGVETQYF
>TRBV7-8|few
CASSTFGYNSPLHF
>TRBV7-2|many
CASGGGAYETQYF
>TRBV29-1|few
CSVEDQSDGALHF
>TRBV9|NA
CASSVAPRGSYGYTF
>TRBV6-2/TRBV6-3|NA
CASSRPGQGKYEQYF
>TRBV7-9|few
CASSLTGRSDTQYF
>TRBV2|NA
CASRGRGNSPLHF
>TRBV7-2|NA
CASSRPGEGVAFF
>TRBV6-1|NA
CASRILAGALNEQFF
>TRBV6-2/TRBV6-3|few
CASSYGTEGQPQHF
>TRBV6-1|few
CASRKVGSSYNEQFF
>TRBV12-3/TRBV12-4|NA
CASSLQGKTDTQYF
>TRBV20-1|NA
CSARDRGRGGFSYEQYF
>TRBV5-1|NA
CASSVIVGGQETQYF
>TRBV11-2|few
CASSLEVSGYTF
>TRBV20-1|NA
CSARALALYNEQFF
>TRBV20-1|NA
CSGRPTIGQFF
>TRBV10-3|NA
CAIMTSGTDEQFF
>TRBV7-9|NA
CASSLLARGLNEQFF
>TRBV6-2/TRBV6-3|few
CASREHPNSYNEQFF
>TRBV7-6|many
CASSLASTRNEQFF
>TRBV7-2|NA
CASSLAGWDNEQLF
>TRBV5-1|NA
CASSLRGEYNEQFF
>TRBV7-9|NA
CASSLELGQTASGANVLTF
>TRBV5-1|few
CASSPEPGQGNQPQHF
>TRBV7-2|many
CASLAGALLIYGYTF
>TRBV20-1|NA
CSAGGPDTQYF